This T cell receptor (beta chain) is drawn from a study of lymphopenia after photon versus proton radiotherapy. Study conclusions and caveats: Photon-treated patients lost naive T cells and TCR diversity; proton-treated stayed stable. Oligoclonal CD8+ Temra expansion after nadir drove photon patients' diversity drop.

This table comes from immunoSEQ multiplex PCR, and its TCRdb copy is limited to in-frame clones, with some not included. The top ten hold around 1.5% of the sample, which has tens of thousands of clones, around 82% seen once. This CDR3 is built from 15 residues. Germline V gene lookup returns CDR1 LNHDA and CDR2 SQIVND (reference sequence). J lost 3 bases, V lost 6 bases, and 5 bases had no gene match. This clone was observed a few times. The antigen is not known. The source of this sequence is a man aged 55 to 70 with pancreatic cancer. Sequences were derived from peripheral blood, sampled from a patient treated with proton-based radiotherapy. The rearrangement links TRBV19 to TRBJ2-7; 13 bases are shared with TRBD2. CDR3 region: CASSPRLAGGYEQYF. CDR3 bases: TGTGCCAGTAGCCCCCGACTAGCGGGAGGCTACGAGCAGTACTTC.